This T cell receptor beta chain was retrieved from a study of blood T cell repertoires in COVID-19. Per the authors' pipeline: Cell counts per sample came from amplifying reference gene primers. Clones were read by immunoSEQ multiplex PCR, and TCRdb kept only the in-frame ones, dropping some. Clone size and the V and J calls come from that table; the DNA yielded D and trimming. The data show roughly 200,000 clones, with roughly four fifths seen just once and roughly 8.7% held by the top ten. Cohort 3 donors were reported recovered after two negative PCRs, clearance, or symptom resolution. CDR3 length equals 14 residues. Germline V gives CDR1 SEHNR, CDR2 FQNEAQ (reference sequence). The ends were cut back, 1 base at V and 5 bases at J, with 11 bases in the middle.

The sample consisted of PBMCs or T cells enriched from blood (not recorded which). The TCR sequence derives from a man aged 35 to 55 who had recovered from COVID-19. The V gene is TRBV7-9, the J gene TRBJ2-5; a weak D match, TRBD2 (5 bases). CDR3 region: CASSLGSGKETQYF. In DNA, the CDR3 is TGTGCCAGCAGCTTAGGGTCCGGGAAGGAGACCCAGTACTTC.